This entry describes one TCR beta chain. This specimen comes from a study of blood T cell repertoires in COVID-19. The germline V gene encodes CDR1 LNHDA and CDR2 SQIVND (reference sequence). V lost 5 bases, J lost 5 bases, and 12 bases lay in between. The CDR3 runs to 13 residues. Authors' analysis steps: Amplified reference gene primers provided the basis for estimating nucleated cell counts. Repertoires were generated with immunoSEQ multiplex PCR, while TCRdb's copy carries only in-frame clones and drops some. V and J calls and clone size are as listed in that table; D and trimming were resolved from the DNA. The top ten clones hold approximately 2% of a sample with more than 300,000 clones, 85% to 90% of them seen once.

The genes are TRBV19 and TRBJ1-1, with D possibly TRBD1 on 5 matching bases. Sample: peripheral blood. The TCR sequence derives from a woman aged 25 to 39 with COVID-19, enrolled during active disease. As DNA, the CDR3 is TGTGCCAGTAGTCCGTTGGGGGGGACTGAAGCTTTCTTT. It is translated as CASSPLGGTEAFF. Full variable domain (remainder filled in from reference TRBV19 and TRBJ1-1): DGGITQSPKYLFRKEGQNVTLSCEQNLNHDAMYWYRQDPGQGLRLIYYSQIVNDFQKGDIAEGYSVSREKKESFPLTVTSAQKNPTAFYLCASSPLGGTEAFFGQGTRLTVV.